Listed below are T cell receptor beta chains from one sample, sequenced in a study of shared clonotypes between healthy human individuals. Here immunoSEQ multiplex PCR was the method, and the copy in TCRdb shows in-frame clones only, minus some. The sample holds about 2 million clones, roughly 94% seen once. The sequencing input was naive CD8+ T cells sorted from blood. The receptor source for this set is a man aged 18 to 30 in good health. Each CDR3 is given with its conserved first and last residue. Each record gives: D gene, J gene, clone size, V gene, CDR3 length, CDR3 DNA, CDR3 protein. A D gene is named only where the DNA matches it firmly. Size values are once, few and many counts, or a class for expanded clones, and some rows have none.

>.|TRBJ2-4|.|TRBV27|13
TGTGCCAGCAGTTTAGACGGAGAAAACATTCAGTACTTC
CASSLDGENIQYF
>.|TRBJ2-1|.|TRBV18|15
TGTGCCAGCTCACCAACCTCGGAGGGGAACAATGAGCAGTTCTTC
CASSPTSEGNNEQFF
>TRBD2|TRBJ2-1|.|TRBV6-6|16
TGTGCCAGCACTTCCTTTCGACTAGCGGCTTTCGATGAGCAGTTCTTC
CASTSFRLAAFDEQFF
>TRBD1|TRBJ1-1|once|TRBV27|14
TGTGCCAGCAGTTTCGCAGGGGGCGACACTGAAGCTTTCTTT
CASSFAGGDTEAFF
>.|TRBJ1-2|.|TRBV2|14
TGTGCCAGCATCCCGGACCTCCCCAACTATGGCTACACCTTC
CASIPDLPNYGYTF
>TRBD1|TRBJ2-1|.|TRBV7-9|15
TGTGCCAGCAGCTTCGGACAGGGGGACTACAATGAGCAGTTCTTC
CASSFGQGDYNEQFF
>TRBD2|TRBJ2-5|.|TRBV7-9|15
TGTGCCAGCAGCGCGGGACTAGCGATACTGGAGACCCAGTACTTC
CASSAGLAILETQYF
>.|TRBJ1-1|.|TRBV5-4|16
TGTGCCAGCAGCGACCCCGAGGGGAATCCGAACACTGAAGCTTTCTTT
CASSDPEGNPNTEAFF
>.|TRBJ2-3|.|TRBV6-1|14
TGTGCCAGCACCGTAACGGGGATTCCAGATACGCAGTATTTT
CASTVTGIPDTQYF
>.|TRBJ1-6|.|TRBV9|16
TGTGCCAGCAGCGTAGATTTGTCGATTGATAATTCACCCCTCCACTTT
CASSVDLSIDNSPLHF
>.|TRBJ2-7|.|TRBV4-1|15
TGCGCCAGCAGCCAAGTCATTGGCACCCCCCTCGAGCAGTACTTC
CASSQVIGTPLEQYF
>TRBD2|TRBJ2-3|.|TRBV13|16
TGTGCCAGCAGCTTCCGGACTAGCGGGGCTCTAGATACGCAGTATTTT
CASSFRTSGALDTQYF
>.|TRBJ2-3|.|TRBV9|15
TGTGCCAGCAGCTCCTCCCTGCAATCTGCGGATACGCAGTATTTT
CASSSSLQSADTQYF
>TRBD2|TRBJ2-7|.|TRBV5-1|14
TGCGCCAGCAGCTTCGGGACTAGCGAGTACGAGCAGTACTTC
CASSFGTSEYEQYF
>.|TRBJ1-3|.|TRBV7-9|16
TGTGCCAGCAGCTTAGCGAACTCCCCCTCTGGAAACACCATATATTTT
CASSLANSPSGNTIYF
>TRBD2|TRBJ2-1|.|TRBV7-6|15
TGTGCCAGCAGCTTAGAGGGACTAGCGGCCAATGAGCAGTTCTTC
CASSLEGLAANEQFF
>.|TRBJ2-7|.|TRBV6-6|15
TGTGCCAGCAGTTATGGGACACCTTCTACCTACGAGCAGTACTTC
CASSYGTPSTYEQYF
>TRBD1|TRBJ2-7|.|TRBV6-5|14
TGTGCCAGCAGTCCGTACAGGGGAGCCTACGAGCAGTACTTC
CASSPYRGAYEQYF
>.|TRBJ1-4|.|TRBV19|14
TGTGCCAGTAGTATAACTCTGGGGTATGAAAAACTGTTTTTT
CASSITLGYEKLFF
>.|TRBJ1-2|.|TRBV2|15
TGTGCCAGCAGTGCTGCAGGGAGTTGGGGCTATGGCTACACCTTC
CASSAAGSWGYGYTF
>.|TRBJ1-2|once|TRBV4-3|14
TGCGCCAGCAGCCAAGCGGGGGACGACTATGGCTACACCTTC
CASSQAGDDYGYTF
>.|TRBJ1-2|few|TRBV5-1|14
TGCGCCAGCACCCTACCGGGGACGGACCTTGGCTACACCTTC
CASTLPGTDLGYTF
>.|TRBJ2-6|.|TRBV28|14
TGTGCCAGCAGTTTATTCGTGGGGGCCAACGTCCTGACTTTC
CASSLFVGANVLTF
>TRBD1|TRBJ1-2|.|TRBV6-7|14
TGTGCCAGCAGTATCTCTGGACAGGGCTATGGCTACACCTTC
CASSISGQGYGYTF
>.|TRBJ2-2|.|TRBV28|16
TGTGCCAGCAGTTTACGAGGGTGGCAGAGCACCGGGGAGCTGTTTTTT
CASSLRGWQSTGELFF
>.|TRBJ2-2|once|TRBV7-9|17
TGTGCCAGCAGCCAAGGGGGGGAGGGCCGGAACACCGGGGAGCTGTTTTTT
CASSQGGEGRNTGELFF
>.|TRBJ1-2|.|TRBV7-9|17
TGTGCCAGCAGCTTAGCCCCCTGGGGCCCAGCTAACTATGGCTACACCTTC
CASSLAPWGPANYGYTF
>TRBD1|TRBJ1-4|.|TRBV9|14
TGTGCCAGCAGCGGGACAGGGCTCGGGGAAAAACTGTTTTTT
CASSGTGLGEKLFF
>TRBD2|TRBJ2-2|.|TRBV5-5|14
TGTGCCAGCAGCCCGGGACTAGTAGCCGGGGAGCTGTTTTTT
CASSPGLVAGELFF
>.|TRBJ2-1|.|TRBV7-6|14
TGTGCCAGCAGGCGGGGAGGTTCCGACAATGAGCAGTTCTTC
CASRRGGSDNEQFF
>.|TRBJ1-1|.|TRBV4-1|16
TGCGCCAGCAGCCAAGAGGGCCTAAAAGGGGGTACTGAAGCTTTCTTT
CASSQEGLKGGTEAFF
>TRBD2|TRBJ2-7|.|TRBV7-8|15
TGTGCCAGCAGCCTCTACCGGGAGGGAAGTTACGAGCAGTACTTC
CASSLYREGSYEQYF
>TRBD2|TRBJ2-7|.|TRBV6-1|16
TGTGCCAGCAGTGAAGGGCTAGCGGGGGATTCCTACGAGCAGTACTTC
CASSEGLAGDSYEQYF
>.|TRBJ2-7|once|TRBV4-1|13
TGCGCCAGCAGCCATGCCAGAAGCTACGAGCAGTACTTC
CASSHARSYEQYF
>.|TRBJ1-1|.|TRBV28|10
TGTGCCAGCATCTTGGGTGAAGCTTTCTTT
CASILGEAFF
>.|TRBJ2-7|.|TRBV6-5|12
TGTGCCAGCAGCCCCACCCTAGGCGAGCAGTACTTC
CASSPTLGEQYF
>.|TRBJ2-1|.|TRBV30|18
TGTGCCTGGATGGGGATCGGATTACAGAAGTCCTCCTACAATGAGCAGTTCTTC
CAWMGIGLQKSSYNEQFF
>.|TRBJ1-6|.|TRBV4-3|18
TGCGCCAGCAGCCAAGATAAGACGGAGAGCTCCTATAATTCACCCCTCCACTTT
CASSQDKTESSYNSPLHF
>.|TRBJ2-3|.|TRBV29-1|14
TGCAGCGTTGAAGGGGGACAAAGCACAGATACGCAGTATTTT
CSVEGGQSTDTQYF
>.|TRBJ2-3|.|TRBV4-3|16
TGCGCCAGCAGCCAAAGGATGGGGGGCCTCGCAGATACGCAGTATTTT
CASSQRMGGLADTQYF
>.|TRBJ2-5|.|TRBV6-6|12
TGTGCCAGCAGTTACCAACAAGAGACCCAGTACTTC
CASSYQQETQYF
>TRBD1|TRBJ1-2|.|TRBV27|16
TGTGCCAGCAGTTCAAGAATGGAGGACAGGGTCTACGGCTACACCTTC
CASSSRMEDRVYGYTF
>.|TRBJ1-2|.|TRBV13|15
TGTGCCAGCAGTTCGGCCAGCACCCTTGACTATGGCTACACCTTC
CASSSASTLDYGYTF
>.|TRBJ1-6|.|TRBV5-1|16
TGCGCCAGCAGCTTGGACAGGCAGGGCAATAATTCACCCCTCCACTTT
CASSLDRQGNNSPLHF
>.|TRBJ2-1|.|TRBV11-2|13
TGTGCCAGCAGCTTAGTACAGTACAATGAGCAGTTCTTC
CASSLVQYNEQFF
>TRBD1|TRBJ2-5|.|TRBV30|16
TGTGCCTGGAGGGGACAGGGAGTCCTGTTGCGGGAGACCCAGTACTTC
CAWRGQGVLLRETQYF
>TRBD1|TRBJ1-5|.|TRBV30|12
TGTGCCTGGGACAGGGGAAATCAGCCCCAGCATTTT
CAWDRGNQPQHF
>.|TRBJ2-7|.|TRBV15|14
TGTGCCACCCAGCAGGGTAAGGGCCCCTACGAGCAGTACTTC
CATQQGKGPYEQYF
>.|TRBJ1-6|.|TRBV6-1|17
TGTGCCAGCAGTGAAATGGGGGCCCTTACCTATAATTCACCCCTCCACTTT
CASSEMGALTYNSPLHF
>.|TRBJ2-5|.|TRBV6-5|15
TGTGCCAGCATTCCTTACGTGGGGGAGTGGGAGACCCAGTACTTC
CASIPYVGEWETQYF
>TRBD2|TRBJ2-5|.|TRBV5-1|18
TGCGCCAGCAGCTTGGCCCCGGGGACTAGCGGGGACCAAGAGACCCAGTACTTC
CASSLAPGTSGDQETQYF
>.|TRBJ1-2|.|TRBV19|13
TGTGCCAGTAGTATGGGGACTAACTATGGCTACACCTTC
CASSMGTNYGYTF
>.|TRBJ1-1|.|TRBV5-6|12
TGTGCCAGCAGCTCCGGGAGCACTGAAGCTTTCTTT
CASSSGSTEAFF
>TRBD1|TRBJ2-7|.|TRBV7-6|14
TGTGCCAGCAGCCAGAGACAGGGTCTAAACGAGCAGTACTTC
CASSQRQGLNEQYF
>TRBD1|TRBJ2-7|.|TRBV27|14
TGTGCCAGCAGTCCGACAGGGTTAGCCTACGAGCAGTACTTC
CASSPTGLAYEQYF
>.|TRBJ2-7|.|TRBV19|12
TGTGCCAGCCGGGACCCCTACTACGAGCAGTACTTC
CASRDPYYEQYF